The present entry profiles one TCR beta chain with its context. The CDR3 runs 14 residues. The V end was cut by 4 bases, the J end by 0 bases, with 9 bases between. CDR1 LNHDA and CDR2 SQIVND come from the germline V gene (reference sequence). Participants had their cohort set by participant-reported clinical history. Two negative PCRs, clearance, or symptom resolution had been documented for recovered Cohort 3 donors. This sample is part of a study of blood T cell repertoires in COVID-19. For the study at large: Donors in the United States, Italy and Spain gave samples during acute or convalescent COVID-19.

Libraries were prepared by immunoSEQ multiplex PCR; TCRdb keeps only in-frame clonotypes and omits some of them. The repertoire holds under 200,000 clones, with approximately 83% as singletons. Material for sequencing was PBMCs or T cells enriched from blood (not recorded which). The V gene is TRBV19, the J gene TRBJ1-2, with D unresolved. The TCR originated in a woman aged 55-70 years who had recovered from COVID-19. CDR3 region: CASSTLNTNYGYTF. The CDR3 coding sequence is TGTGCCAGTAGTACCTTAAACACTAACTATGGCTACACCTTC.